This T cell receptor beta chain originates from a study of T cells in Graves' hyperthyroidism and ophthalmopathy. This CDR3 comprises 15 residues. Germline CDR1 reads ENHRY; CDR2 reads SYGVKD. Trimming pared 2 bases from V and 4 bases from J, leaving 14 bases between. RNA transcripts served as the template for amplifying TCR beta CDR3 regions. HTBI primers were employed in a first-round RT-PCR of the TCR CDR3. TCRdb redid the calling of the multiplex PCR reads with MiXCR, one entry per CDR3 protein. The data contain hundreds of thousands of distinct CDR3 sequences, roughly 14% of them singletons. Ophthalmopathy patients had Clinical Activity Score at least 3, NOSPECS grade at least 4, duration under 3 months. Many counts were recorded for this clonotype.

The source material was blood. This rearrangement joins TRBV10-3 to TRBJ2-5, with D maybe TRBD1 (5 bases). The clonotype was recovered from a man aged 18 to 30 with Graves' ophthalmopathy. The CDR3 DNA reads TGTGCCATCAGTGAGAGGCAGGGTCCGGGAGAGACCCAGTACTTC. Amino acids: CAISERQGPGETQYF.